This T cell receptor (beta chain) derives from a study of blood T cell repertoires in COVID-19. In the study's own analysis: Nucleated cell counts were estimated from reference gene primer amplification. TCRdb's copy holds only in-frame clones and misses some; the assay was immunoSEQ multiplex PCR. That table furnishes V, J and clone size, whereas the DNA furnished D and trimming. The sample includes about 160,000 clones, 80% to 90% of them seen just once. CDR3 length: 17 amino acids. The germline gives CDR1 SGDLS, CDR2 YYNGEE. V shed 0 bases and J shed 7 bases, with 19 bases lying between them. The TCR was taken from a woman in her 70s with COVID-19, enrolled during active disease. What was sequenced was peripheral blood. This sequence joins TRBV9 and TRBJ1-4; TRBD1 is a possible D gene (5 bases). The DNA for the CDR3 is TGTGCCAGCAGCGTAGGCCCGCGCAGCAGGGATGGTGAAAAACTGTTTTTT. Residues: CASSVGPRSRDGEKLFF.